A selection of T cell receptor beta chains follows, all from one sample in a study of T cell responses to AZD1222 COVID-19 vaccine. Assay: immunoSEQ multiplex PCR; the TCRdb copy retains only in-frame clones and omits some. The data show 84,000 or so clones, with 70% to 90% seen just once and roughly 1.6% held by the top ten. The sample was peripheral blood, taken on day 0 of AZD1222 vaccination. The receptor set was obtained from an adult in good health. The CDR3 runs from the conserved cysteine through the conserved F or W.

>TRBV4-3|TRBJ1-2
CASSPGHYGYTF
>TRBV11-2|TRBJ2-1
CASSPSSSGNHEQFF
>TRBV15|TRBJ2-4
CATGQAPGTKEAKNIQYF
>TRBV2|TRBJ1-1
CASSEREGNTEAFF
>TRBV9|TRBJ2-3
CASSPPLAPSTDTQYF
>TRBV5-8|TRBJ2-2
CASSLVLGNTGELFF
>TRBV5-1|TRBJ2-1
CASSAQYDSPWFF
>TRBV5-1|TRBJ2-5
CASSLGDRGSGETQYF
>TRBV11-3|TRBJ2-2
CASSGGAVNTGELFF
>TRBV12-3/TRBV12-4|TRBJ2-5
CASSFGTSETQYF
>TRBV15|TRBJ1-1
CATTPPGNTEAFF
>TRBV7-7|TRBJ2-1
CASSLDRGSYNEQFF
>TRBV2|TRBJ1-2
CASSGQPLNYGYTF
>TRBV2|TRBJ2-1
CASSRGLAGVVEQFF
>TRBV4-2|TRBJ1-3
CASSQGLNGNTIYF
>TRBV5-1|TRBJ2-1
CASSLGLGTGLGEQFF
>TRBV6-5|TRBJ1-6
CASSSAYNSPLHF
>TRBV9|TRBJ2-2
CASSDRQEVGTGELFF
>TRBV3-1/TRBV3-2|TRBJ1-1
CASSQSAEAFF
>TRBV2|TRBJ1-1
CASSAQGAYTEAFF
>TRBV5-1|TRBJ2-2
CASSFRQGAGELFF
>TRBV5-8|TRBJ1-2
CASSFAFRDREKYGYTF
>TRBV6-5|TRBJ2-7
CASYRELSDEQYF
>TRBV7-2|TRBJ2-7
CASSLRSEQYF
>TRBV24-1|TRBJ2-1
CATSDFPGGVWFF
>TRBV5-6|TRBJ2-5
CASSAGGVYRETQYF
>TRBV4-1|TRBJ1-4
CASNRGQVNEKLFF
>TRBV5-6|TRBJ2-3
CASSNTGGARTDTQYF